These 29 T cell receptor beta chains originate from one sample sequenced in a study of T cells in Graves' hyperthyroidism and ophthalmopathy. Amplified TCR beta CDR3 regions came from RNA transcripts. TCR CDR3 underwent first-round RT-PCR with the HTBI primer set. A single record per CDR3 protein comes from TCRdb applying MiXCR to the multiplex PCR reads. The repertoire holds 700,000 to 950,000 distinct CDR3 sequences, 35% seen once, with 30% to 40% in the top ten. The sample was blood. The receptor source for this set is a woman between 35 and 50 years old with Graves' hyperthyroidism.

V usage is TRBV7-2 and J usage is TRBJ1-2; perhaps TRBD1 as D (6 bases). V was trimmed by 5 bases and J by 8 bases, leaving 15 bases between them. Germline V gene data show CDR1 as SGHTA and CDR2 as FQGNSA. This CDR3 has 13 residues. The DNA for the CDR3 is TGTGCCAGCAGCCTTAGACAGGTTAAGGGCTACACCTTC. Protein sequence: CASSLRQVKGYTF.

V usage is TRBV2 and J usage is TRBJ1-1; no firm D call. The V end lost 5 bases, the J end lost 11 bases, and 15 bases lay between the germline ends. Looked up from germline, CDR1 is SNHLY and CDR2 is FYNNEI. The CDR3 has 12 amino acids. The CDR3 sequence is CASSLGRVRAFF. The CDR3 DNA sequence: TGTGCCAGCAGTCTCGGACGGGTCCGGGCTTTCTTT.

This rearrangement joins TRBV15 to TRBJ2-6, with unresolved D. Germline assignment: CDR1 LNHNV and CDR2 YYDKDF (reference sequence). The V and J ends lost 4 bases and 18 bases respectively, with 4 bases between them. The CDR3 extends over 8 amino acids. The CDR3 DNA follows: TGTGCCACCAGCATCAGGACTTTC. As protein: CATSIRTF.

The rearrangement links TRBV15 to TRBJ1-2; 7 bases are shared with TRBD1. V lost 0 bases, J lost 2 bases, and 6 bases stayed unmatched. CDR1 is LNHNV and CDR2 is YYDKDF in the germline V gene (reference sequence). There are 16 residues in the CDR3. CDR3 sequence: CATSRDSGTANYGYTF. CDR3 DNA: TGTGCCACCAGCAGAGATTCCGGGACAGCCAACTATGGCTACACCTTC. The full variable domain, with the rest looked up from reference TRBV15 and TRBJ1-2, is DAMVIQNPRYQVTQFGKPVTLSCSQTLNHNVMYWYQQKSSQAPKLLFHYYDKDFNNEADTPDNFQSRRPNTSFCFLDIRSPGLGDTAMYLCATSRDSGTANYGYTFGSGTRLTVV.

The rearrangement uses TRBV7-2 and TRBJ1-6; D is undetermined. Trimming removed 6 bases at V and 8 bases at J, with 11 bases between. There are 13 residues in the CDR3. Germline CDR1 SGHTA, CDR2 FQGNSA. CDR3 bases: TGTGCCAGCAGTGTGGGGAATGATTCACCCCTCCACTTT. Its translation is CASSVGNDSPLHF.

V usage is TRBV10-3 and J usage is TRBJ2-2; TRBD1 aligns across 7 bases. CDR1 and CDR2 (germline): ENHRY, SYGVKD. This CDR3 contains 15 residues. J lost 4 bases, V lost 5 bases, and 7 bases had no gene match. The CDR3 bases are TGTGCCATCAGTTACTCCGGGACAGCCACCGGGGAGCTGTTTTTT. It codes for CAISYSGTATGELFF.

The chain is built from TRBV24-1 and TRBJ1-2; D unclear. There are 13 residues in the CDR3. CDR1 is KGHDR, CDR2 SFDVKD, per germline. V shed 11 bases and J shed 6 bases, with 18 bases lying between them. CDR3 sequence reads: CASSPRAGNGYTF. The CDR3 DNA reads TGTGCCAGCAGCCCAAGGGCGGGAAATGGCTACACCTTC.

CDR3 loop: CSARLVAEQFF. Written as DNA, the CDR3 is TGCAGTGCTAGACTAGTCGCTGAGCAGTTCTTC. J is TRBJ2-1 and V is TRBV20-1, with D hard to call. Per germline, CDR1 DFQATT and CDR2 SNEGSKA (reference sequence). Trimming removed 2 bases from V and 9 bases from J, with 8 bases in between. The CDR3 has 11 residues.

This clonotype came up a few times. The chain joins TRBV6-5 to TRBJ1-1; D unclear. The CDR3 consists of 14 residues. Germline values: CDR1 MNHEY, CDR2 SVGAGI. V shed 5 bases and J shed 5 bases, with 15 bases lying between them. The CDR3 DNA follows: TGTGCCAGCAGTGAACCGCCGACTCGGACTGAAGCTTTCTTT. This translates into CASSEPPTRTEAFF.

The sample holds many counts of this clonotype. V is TRBV24-1 and J is TRBJ1-6; weak D call: TRBD1 (6 bases). The CDR3 has 13 amino acids. V lost 9 bases, J lost 8 bases, and 13 bases lay in between. Germline CDR1 KGHDR, CDR2 SFDVKD. CDR3 amino acids: CATDRKIDSPLHF. The DNA of the CDR3 is TGTGCCACCGACAGGAAGATTGATTCACCCCTCCACTTT.

In its sample, this clonotype was seen many times. V usage is TRBV7-9 and J usage is TRBJ1-3; 10 positions match TRBD1. Germline V lookup: CDR1 SEHNR, CDR2 FQNEAQ (reference sequence). The ends lost 5 bases at V and 4 bases at J; junction bases unmatched: 5. The CDR3 length is 15 residues. Here the CDR3 DNA reads TGTGCCAGCAGCCTCGGGACAGGGGACGGAAACACCATATATTTT. Encoded protein: CASSLGTGDGNTIYF.

This clonotype was seen only a few times. The chain joins TRBV19 to TRBJ2-2, with D perhaps TRBD1 (7 bases). CDR3 size: 15 residues. The V gene's germline CDR1 is LNHDA and CDR2 SQIVND (reference sequence). Deletions cut 7 bases from V and 3 bases from J, with 15 bases between. CDR3 sequence: CASKEGAVHTGELFF. Written as DNA, the CDR3 is TGTGCCAGTAAGGAGGGGGCGGTGCACACCGGGGAGCTGTTTTTT.

The table lists this clonotype with many counts. This chain joins TRBV5-1 and TRBJ2-7, with a weak D call TRBD1 (5 bases). The V and J ends lost 3 bases and 9 bases respectively, with 19 bases between them. The CDR3 is made up of 14 amino acids. In germline, CDR1 is SGHRS, CDR2 YFSETQ. The CDR3 region has the DNA TGCGCCAGCAGCTCCCCCGGTGGCAGGGATACGCAGTACTTC. Its translation: CASSSPGGRDTQYF.

This clonotype appeared many times. The CDR3 bases are TGTGCCAGCACCACCCGGACAGGGATTGGCTACACCTTC. Amino acids: CASTTRTGIGYTF. The V and J genes are TRBV12-3 or TRBV12-4 and TRBJ1-2; 8 bases map to TRBD1. With 7 bases clipped from V and 7 bases from J, the junction kept 8 bases outside the gene matches. This CDR3 spans 13 amino acids.

This clonotype occurred many times. This chain links TRBV19 with TRBJ1-6; D remains unclear. V was clipped by 3 bases and J by 9 bases, with 18 bases between them. There are 16 residues in the CDR3. Germline CDR1 LNHDA, CDR2 SQIVND (reference sequence). The CDR3 bases are TGTGCCAGTAGTATCGGAGGGTCACCGGGCAGTTCACCCCTCCACTTT. It yields the protein CASSIGGSPGSSPLHF.

This clonotype showed up just a few times. The chain is built from TRBV2 and TRBJ1-1, with D possibly matching TRBD1 (6 bases). V was cut by 9 bases and J by 3 bases, with 23 bases left in between. From germline, CDR1 is SNHLY and CDR2 FYNNEI. The CDR3 spans 16 residues. In DNA, the CDR3 is TGTGCCAGTCAGAGGGGGGGCGCGGGGGGGCACACTGAAGCTTTCTTT. Its protein product is CASQRGGAGGHTEAFF. Full variable domain (outside the CDR3, taken from reference TRBV2 and TRBJ1-1): EPEVTQTPSHQVTQMGQEVILRCVPISNHLYFYWYRQILGQKVEFLVSFYNNEISEKSEIFDDQFSVERPDGSNFTLKIRSTKLEDSAMYFCASQRGGAGGHTEAFFGQGTRLTVV.

A few counts support this clonotype. The V call is TRBV4-3, the J call TRBJ1-2, with D perhaps matching TRBD1 (6 bases). V was shortened by 0 bases and J by 3 bases, with 11 bases between the two germline ends. The CDR3 totals 15 residues. In germline, CDR1 is LGHNA, CDR2 YSLEER. The CDR3 spells CASSQDVDRYYGYTF. DNA for the CDR3: TGCGCCAGCAGCCAAGATGTGGACAGATACTATGGCTACACCTTC.

This clonotype was observed at least ten times. This chain uses TRBV19 with TRBJ1-3; a possible D gene is TRBD1 (5 bases). V was cut by 5 bases and J by 2 bases, with 10 bases left in between. This CDR3 is 14 amino acids long. Germline CDR1 LNHDA, CDR2 SQIVND (reference sequence). The chain's CDR3 is CASSWQGAGNTIYF. CDR3 nucleotides: TGTGCCAGTAGTTGGCAGGGAGCTGGAAACACCATATATTTT.

CDR3 DNA sequence: TGTGCCAGTTGCAACTCGTTGCTTACTAATGAAAAACTGTTTTTT. Its protein product is CASCNSLLTNEKLFF. This chain connects TRBV6-1 to TRBJ1-4; D is unresolved. V was shortened by 9 bases and J by 2 bases, with 16 bases between the two germline ends. CDR1 MNHNS and CDR2 SASEGT come from the germline V gene. The length of the CDR3 is 15 residues.

A note on this clonotype: One end of the junction is discordant with germline, which a read error may explain. The gene calls are TRBV5-1 and TRBJ1-1, with D uncertain. In germline, CDR1 is SGHRS, CDR2 YFSETQ. The CDR3 is made up of 13 amino acids. CDR3: CAGSAGPNTEAFF. CDR3 DNA: TGCGCCGGCAGCGCAGGCCCAAACACTGAAGCTTTCTTT.

This clonotype was picked up many times. CDR3 region: CASSLDGIQPQHF. For the CDR3, the DNA is TGTGCCAGCAGCTTAGACGGGATCCAGCCCCAGCATTTT. This chain uses TRBV7-8 with TRBJ1-5, with D unresolved. V was clipped by 1 base and J by 7 bases, with 8 bases between them. The CDR3 sequence is 13 residues long. CDR1 and CDR2 (germline): SGHVS, FQNEAQ. The variable domain in full, completed from reference TRBV7-8 and TRBJ1-5, reads GAGVSQSPRYKVAKRGQDVALRCDPISGHVSLFWYQQALGQGPEFLTYFQNEAQLDKSGLPSDRFFAERPEGSVSTLKIQRTQQEDSAVYLCASSLDGIQPQHFGDGTRLSIL.

With regard to this clonotype: A much larger clone differs from this one at a single base, so this may be a read error. The chain uses TRBV7-9 and TRBJ1-1, with unresolved D. The CDR3 runs 15 residues. The germline CDR1 and CDR2 sequences are SEHNR and FQNEAQ (reference sequence). The DNA for the CDR3 is TGTGCCAGCACCCCAGCCTACGGAACCAACACTGAAGCTTCCTTT. It codes for CASTPAYGTNTEASF.

This clonotype was observed at least ten times. This chain links TRBV12-3 or TRBV12-4 with TRBJ1-5; D unclear. Trimming cost V 4 bases and J 6 bases, with 19 bases left between them. This CDR3 spans 16 amino acids. The CDR3 loop is CASSSPDGMAGQPQHF. DNA for the CDR3: TGTGCCAGCAGTTCCCCGGACGGTATGGCGGGTCAGCCCCAGCATTTT.

V gene TRBV12-3 or TRBV12-4 combines with J gene TRBJ1-5, with D tentatively TRBD1 (5 bases). Trimming took off 3 bases at V and 7 bases at J, with 10 bases between the two ends. This CDR3 comprises 13 residues. The CDR3, as DNA: TGTGCCAGCAGTTTTAATCAGGGCCAGCCCCAGCATTTT. Protein product: CASSFNQGQPQHF.

The CDR3 DNA follows: TGTGCCAGCCAAAGGGGGAAGAACGAGCAGTACTTC. It yields the protein CASQRGKNEQYF. V is TRBV7-2 and J is TRBJ2-7, with a possible D match to TRBD1 (6 bases). CDR3 length: 12 residues. Trimming stripped 8 bases from V and 5 bases from J, with 13 bases between. Germline V gene lookup returns CDR1 SGHTA and CDR2 FQGNSA.

This clonotype has a count of ten or more. The V call is TRBV10-2, the J call TRBJ2-6; D is unclear. The length of the CDR3 is 14 residues. The ends were cut back, 6 bases at V and 2 bases at J, with 8 bases in the middle. CDR1 and CDR2 from the germline V gene are WSHSY and SAAADI. The CDR3 sequence: CASRPGAGANVLTF. CDR3 nucleotide sequence: TGCGCCAGCAGACCTGGCGCTGGGGCCAACGTCCTGACTTTC.

The V gene is TRBV10-3, the J gene TRBJ1-6; 8 nucleotides align to TRBD1. The CDR3 sequence is 16 residues long. CDR1 and CDR2 (germline): ENHRY, SYGVKD. The junction had 6 bases not matched to a gene; V was cut back by 0 bases and J by 8 bases. CDR3 nucleotide sequence: TGTGCCATCAGTGAGTCCCCGGGACAGGAGCATTCACCCCTCCACTTT. Its protein is CAISESPGQEHSPLHF.

This clonotype was seen repeatedly, ten times or more. V and J are TRBV6-5 and TRBJ1-2, with D possibly TRBD1 on 6 matching bases. Germline CDR1 reads MNHEY; CDR2 reads SVGAGI. Trimming took 8 bases from V and 5 from J, leaving 12 bases between them. The CDR3 totals 12 residues. The DNA of the CDR3 is TGTGCCAGCGGACAAGGGGGGTATGGCTACACCTTC. Protein sequence: CASGQGGYGYTF.

This rearrangement joins TRBV10-1 to TRBJ2-2, with TRBD1 identical over 9 bases. The CDR3 sequence is 15 residues long. With 7 bases clipped from V and 5 bases from J, the junction kept 8 bases outside the gene matches. CDR1 is WNHNN, CDR2 SYGVQD, per germline (reference sequence). CDR3 nucleotide sequence: TGCGCCAGCACTCCGGGACAGGGTCGTACCGGGGAGCTGTTTTTT. Translation: CASTPGQGRTGELFF.